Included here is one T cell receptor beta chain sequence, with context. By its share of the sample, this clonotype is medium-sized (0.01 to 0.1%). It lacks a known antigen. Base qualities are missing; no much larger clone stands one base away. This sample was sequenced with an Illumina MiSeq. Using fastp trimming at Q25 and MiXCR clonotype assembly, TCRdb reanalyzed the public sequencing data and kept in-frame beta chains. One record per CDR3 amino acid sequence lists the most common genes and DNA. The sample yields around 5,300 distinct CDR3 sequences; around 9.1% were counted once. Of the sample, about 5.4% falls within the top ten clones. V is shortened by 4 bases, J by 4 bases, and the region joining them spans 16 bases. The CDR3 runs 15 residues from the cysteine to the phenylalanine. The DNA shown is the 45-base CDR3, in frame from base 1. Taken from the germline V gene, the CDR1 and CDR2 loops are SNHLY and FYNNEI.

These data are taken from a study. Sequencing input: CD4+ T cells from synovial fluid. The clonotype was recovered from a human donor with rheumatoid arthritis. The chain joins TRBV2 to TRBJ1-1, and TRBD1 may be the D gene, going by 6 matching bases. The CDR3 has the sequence CASSGMLGGGTEAFF. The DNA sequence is TGTGCCAGCAGTGGAATGTTAGGGGGAGGCACTGAAGCTTTCTTT. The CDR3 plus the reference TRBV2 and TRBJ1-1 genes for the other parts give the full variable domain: EPEVTQTPSHQVTQMGQEVILRCVPISNHLYFYWYRQILGQKVEFLVSFYNNEISEKSEIFDDQFSVERPDGSNFTLKIRSTKLEDSAMYFCASSGMLGGGTEAFFGQGTRLTVV.